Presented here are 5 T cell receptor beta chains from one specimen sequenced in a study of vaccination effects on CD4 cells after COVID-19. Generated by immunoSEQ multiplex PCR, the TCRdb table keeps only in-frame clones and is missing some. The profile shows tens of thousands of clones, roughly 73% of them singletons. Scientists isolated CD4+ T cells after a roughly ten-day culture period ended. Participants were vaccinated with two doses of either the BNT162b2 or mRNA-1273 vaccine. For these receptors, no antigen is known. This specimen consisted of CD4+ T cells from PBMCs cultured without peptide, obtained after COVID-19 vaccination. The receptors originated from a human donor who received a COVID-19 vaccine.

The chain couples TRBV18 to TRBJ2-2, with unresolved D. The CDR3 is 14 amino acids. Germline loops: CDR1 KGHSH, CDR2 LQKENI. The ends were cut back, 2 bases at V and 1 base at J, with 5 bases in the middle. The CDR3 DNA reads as TGTGCCAGCTCACCAACAGTGAACACCGGGGAGCTGTTTTTT. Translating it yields CASSPTVNTGELFF.

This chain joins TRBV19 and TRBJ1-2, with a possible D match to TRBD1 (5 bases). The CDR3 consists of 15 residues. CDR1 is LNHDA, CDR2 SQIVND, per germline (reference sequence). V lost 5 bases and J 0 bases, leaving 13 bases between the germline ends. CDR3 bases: TGTGCCAGTAGTCTTAACGACAGAGCTAACTATGGCTACACCTTC. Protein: CASSLNDRANYGYTF.

Here the CDR3 reads CASSGQNYGYTF. The CDR3 nucleotides are TGTGCCAGCAGCGGACAGAACTATGGCTACACCTTC. J is TRBJ1-2 and V is TRBV3-1 (or the pseudogene TRBV3-2); tentative D call: TRBD1 (6 bases). The germline V and J ends were trimmed by 5 bases and 2 bases, with 6 bases remaining between them. The CDR3 is made up of 12 amino acids. Looked up from germline, CDR1 is LGHDT and CDR2 is YNNKEL (reference sequence).

The CDR3 DNA sequence: TGTGCCAGCAGTTTTGTCGGACAGGGGATGAAAGTTTCACCCCTCCACTTT. Amino acid sequence: CASSFVGQGMKVSPLHF. The chain employs TRBV28 and TRBJ1-6; 9 nucleotides align to TRBD1. The germline V gene has CDR1 MDHEN and CDR2 SYDVKM. With 3 bases clipped from V and 9 bases from J, the junction kept 12 bases outside the gene matches. The CDR3 contains 17 residues.

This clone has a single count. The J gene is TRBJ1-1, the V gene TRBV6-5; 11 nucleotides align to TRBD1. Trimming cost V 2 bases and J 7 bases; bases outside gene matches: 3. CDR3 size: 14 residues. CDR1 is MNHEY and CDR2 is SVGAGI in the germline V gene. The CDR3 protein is CASSYRTGGYEAFF. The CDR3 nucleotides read TGTGCCAGCAGTTACCGGACAGGGGGCTATGAAGCTTTCTTT.